The source of this T cell receptor (beta chain) is a study of shared clonotypes between healthy human individuals. Whole-study findings and limits: Around 5% was the fraction of naive CD4 clonotypes found shared across a few donors.

As regards this clone: Its antigen is unknown.

V lost 7 bases to trimming and J lost 5 bases, with 20 bases between them. The CDR3 is made up of 15 amino acids. Per germline, CDR1 LNHDA and CDR2 SQIVND (reference sequence). Assay used: immunoSEQ multiplex PCR; TCRdb lists only in-frame clones, some missing. The sample has approximately 2.5 million clones, over 85% seen once. This clonotype was obtained from a man between 18 and 35 years old in good health. This chain uses TRBV19 with TRBJ1-2; D call uncertain. The sample taken for sequencing was naive CD4+ T cells sorted from blood. The subset here: CD45RA+ positively selected. The DNA of the CDR3 is TGTGCCAGTATTCCAGCCGAGGATTTCCCGTATGGCTACACCTTC. The encoded protein is CASIPAEDFPYGYTF.